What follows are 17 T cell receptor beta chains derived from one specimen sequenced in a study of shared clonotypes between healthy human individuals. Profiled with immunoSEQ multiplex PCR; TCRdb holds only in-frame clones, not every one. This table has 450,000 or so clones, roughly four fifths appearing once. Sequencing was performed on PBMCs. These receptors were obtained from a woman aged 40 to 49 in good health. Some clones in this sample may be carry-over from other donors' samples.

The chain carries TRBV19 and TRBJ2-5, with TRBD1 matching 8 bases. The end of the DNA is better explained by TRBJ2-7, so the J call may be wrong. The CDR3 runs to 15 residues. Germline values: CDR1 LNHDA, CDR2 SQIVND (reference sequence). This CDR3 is CASSIASGGAGEQYF. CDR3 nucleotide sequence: TGTGCCAGTAGTATAGCATCAGGGGGCGCGGGCGAGCAGTACTTC.

The CDR3 loop reads CASRGGTSVYEQYF. The CDR3 DNA follows: TGTGCCAGCAGGGGGGGGACTAGCGTCTACGAGCAGTACTTC. The chain uses TRBV28 and TRBJ2-7; 10 bases are shared with TRBD2. The V gene's germline CDR1 is MDHEN and CDR2 SYDVKM. J gave up 3 bases and V 6 bases, and 5 bases lay outside the gene matches. The CDR3 runs 14 residues.

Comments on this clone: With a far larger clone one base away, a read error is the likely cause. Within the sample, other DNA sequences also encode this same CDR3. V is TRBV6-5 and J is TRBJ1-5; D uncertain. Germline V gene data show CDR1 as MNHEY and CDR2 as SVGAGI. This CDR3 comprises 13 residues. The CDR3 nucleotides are TGTGCCAGCAAAAGGAATAGCAACCAGCCCCAGCATTTT. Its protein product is CASKRNSNQPQHF.

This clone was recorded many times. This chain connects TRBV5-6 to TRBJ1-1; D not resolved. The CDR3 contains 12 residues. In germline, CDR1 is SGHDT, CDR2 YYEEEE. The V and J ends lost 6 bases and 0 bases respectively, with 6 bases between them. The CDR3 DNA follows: TGTGCCAGCATCGGGATGAACACTGAAGCTTTCTTT. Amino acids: CASIGMNTEAFF.

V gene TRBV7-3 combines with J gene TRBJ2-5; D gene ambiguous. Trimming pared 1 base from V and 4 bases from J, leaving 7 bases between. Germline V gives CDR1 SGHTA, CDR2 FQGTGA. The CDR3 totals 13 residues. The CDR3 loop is CASSLSFTETQYF. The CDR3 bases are TGTGCCAGCAGCTTAAGTTTCACAGAGACCCAGTACTTC.

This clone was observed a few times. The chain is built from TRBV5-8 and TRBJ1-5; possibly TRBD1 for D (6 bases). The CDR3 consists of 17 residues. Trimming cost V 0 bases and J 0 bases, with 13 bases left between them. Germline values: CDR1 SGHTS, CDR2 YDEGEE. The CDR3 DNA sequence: TGTGCCAGCAGCTTGGGGGCTGGGGGCTATAGCAATCAGCCCCAGCATTTT. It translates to CASSLGAGGYSNQPQHF.

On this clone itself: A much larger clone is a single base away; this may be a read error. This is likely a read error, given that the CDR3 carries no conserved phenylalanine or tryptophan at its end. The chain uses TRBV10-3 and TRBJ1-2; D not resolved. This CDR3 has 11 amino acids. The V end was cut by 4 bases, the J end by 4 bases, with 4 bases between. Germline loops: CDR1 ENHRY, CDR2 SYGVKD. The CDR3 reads CAISVSYGYTL. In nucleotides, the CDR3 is TGTGCCATCAGTGTAAGCTATGGCTACACCCTC.

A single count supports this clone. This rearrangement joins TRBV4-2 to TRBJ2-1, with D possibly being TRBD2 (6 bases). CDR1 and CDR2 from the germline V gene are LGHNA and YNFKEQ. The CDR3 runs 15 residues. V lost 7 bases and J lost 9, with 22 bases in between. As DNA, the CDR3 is TGTGCCAGCACCCCGGGAGCTCTCCTTCGGAGTGAGCAGTTCTTC. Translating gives CASTPGALLRSEQFF.

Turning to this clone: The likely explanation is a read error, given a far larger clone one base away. CDR3 in DNA: TGTGCCAGCAGCCGGGGGTACGAGCAGTACTTC. Protein: CASSRGYEQYF. The chain is built from TRBV4-2 and TRBJ2-7; D tentatively reads TRBD1 or TRBD2 (5 bases each). Deletions cut 4 bases from V and 4 bases from J, with 5 bases between. This CDR3 is 11 amino acids long. Per the germline V gene, CDR1 is LGHNA and CDR2 is YNFKEQ.

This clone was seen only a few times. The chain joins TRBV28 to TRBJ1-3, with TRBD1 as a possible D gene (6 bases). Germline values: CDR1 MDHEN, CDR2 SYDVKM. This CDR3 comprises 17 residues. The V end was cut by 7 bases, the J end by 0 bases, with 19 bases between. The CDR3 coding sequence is TGTGCCAGCACTCACAAGGGACATTCTTACTCTGGAAACACCATATATTTT. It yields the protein CASTHKGHSYSGNTIYF.

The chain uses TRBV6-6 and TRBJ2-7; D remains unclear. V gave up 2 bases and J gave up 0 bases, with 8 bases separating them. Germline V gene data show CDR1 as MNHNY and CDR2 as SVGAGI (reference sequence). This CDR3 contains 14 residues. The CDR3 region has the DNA TGTGCCAGCAGTTACATCGGCAGCTCCTACGAGCAGTACTTC. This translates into CASSYIGSSYEQYF.

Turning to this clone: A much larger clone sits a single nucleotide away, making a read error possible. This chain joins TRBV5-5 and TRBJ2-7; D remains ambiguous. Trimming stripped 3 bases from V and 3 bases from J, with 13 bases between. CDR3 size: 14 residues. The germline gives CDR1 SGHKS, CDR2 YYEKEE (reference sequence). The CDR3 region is CASSWSFSVYEQYF. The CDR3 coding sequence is TGTGCCAGCAGCTGGAGTTTTTCGGTCTACGAGCAGTACTTC.

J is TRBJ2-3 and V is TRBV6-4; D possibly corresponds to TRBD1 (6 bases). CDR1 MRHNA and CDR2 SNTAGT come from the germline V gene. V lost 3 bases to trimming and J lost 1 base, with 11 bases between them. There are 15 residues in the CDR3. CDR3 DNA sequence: TGTGCCAGCAGTGAGGTTGGGGGCGGCACAGATACGCAGTATTTT. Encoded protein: CASSEVGGGTDTQYF.

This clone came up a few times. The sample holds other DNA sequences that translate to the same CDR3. The CDR3 DNA follows: TGCGCCAGCAGCTCGAGCTCTGGGGCCAACGTCCTGACTTTC. Its protein product is CASSSSSGANVLTF. The genes are TRBV5-1 and TRBJ2-6, with D hard to call. Trimming left V 3 bases short and J 0 bases short, with 4 bases between. The V gene's germline CDR1 is SGHRS and CDR2 YFSETQ. The CDR3 totals 14 residues.

The CDR3 DNA is TGTGCCAGCAGCTTAGCAGGAGAGTACACTGAAGCTTTCTTT. Encoded protein: CASSLAGEYTEAFF. The V call is TRBV11-1, the J call TRBJ1-1; D is ambiguous. The CDR3 extends over 14 amino acids. V was pared by 0 bases and J by 3 bases, with 8 bases between. Germline lookup yields CDR1 SGHAT and CDR2 FQDESV (reference sequence).

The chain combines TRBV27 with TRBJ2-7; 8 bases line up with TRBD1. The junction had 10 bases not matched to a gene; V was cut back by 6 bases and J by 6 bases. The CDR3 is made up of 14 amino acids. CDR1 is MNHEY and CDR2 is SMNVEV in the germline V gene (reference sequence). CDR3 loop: CASRPGTGVVEQYF. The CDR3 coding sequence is TGTGCCAGCAGGCCCGGGACAGGTGTAGTCGAGCAGTACTTC.

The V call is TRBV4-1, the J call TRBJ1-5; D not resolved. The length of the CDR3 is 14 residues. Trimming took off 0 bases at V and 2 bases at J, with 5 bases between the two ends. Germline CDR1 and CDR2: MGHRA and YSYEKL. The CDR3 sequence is CASSQDPRNQPQHF. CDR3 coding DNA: TGCGCCAGCAGCCAAGATCCCCGCAATCAGCCCCAGCATTTT.